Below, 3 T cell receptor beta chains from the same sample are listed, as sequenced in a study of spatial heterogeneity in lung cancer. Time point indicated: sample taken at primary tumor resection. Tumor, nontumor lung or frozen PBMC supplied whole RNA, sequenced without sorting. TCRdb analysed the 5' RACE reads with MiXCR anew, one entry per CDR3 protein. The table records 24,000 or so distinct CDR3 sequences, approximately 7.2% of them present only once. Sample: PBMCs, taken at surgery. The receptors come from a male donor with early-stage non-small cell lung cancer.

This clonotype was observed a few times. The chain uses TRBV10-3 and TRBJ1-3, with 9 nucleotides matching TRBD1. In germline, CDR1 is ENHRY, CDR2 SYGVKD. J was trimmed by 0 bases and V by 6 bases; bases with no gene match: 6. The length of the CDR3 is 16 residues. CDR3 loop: CAIRRRQGDSGNTIYF. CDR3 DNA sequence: TGTGCCATCAGGAGAAGACAGGGGGACTCTGGAAACACCATATATTTT.

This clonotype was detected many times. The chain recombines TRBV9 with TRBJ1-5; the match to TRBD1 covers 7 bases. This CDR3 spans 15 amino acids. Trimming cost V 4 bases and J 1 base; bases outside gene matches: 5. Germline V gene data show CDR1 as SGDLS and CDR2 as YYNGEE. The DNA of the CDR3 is TGTGCCAGCAGCCCCGGGACAGAAAGCAATCAGCCCCAGCATTTT. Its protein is CASSPGTESNQPQHF.

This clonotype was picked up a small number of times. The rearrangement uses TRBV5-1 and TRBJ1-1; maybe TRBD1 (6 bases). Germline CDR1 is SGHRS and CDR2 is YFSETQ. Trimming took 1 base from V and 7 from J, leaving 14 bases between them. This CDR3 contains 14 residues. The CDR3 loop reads CASSLTGQPGEAFF. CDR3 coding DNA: TGCGCCAGCAGCTTGACTGGACAGCCCGGTGAAGCTTTCTTT.